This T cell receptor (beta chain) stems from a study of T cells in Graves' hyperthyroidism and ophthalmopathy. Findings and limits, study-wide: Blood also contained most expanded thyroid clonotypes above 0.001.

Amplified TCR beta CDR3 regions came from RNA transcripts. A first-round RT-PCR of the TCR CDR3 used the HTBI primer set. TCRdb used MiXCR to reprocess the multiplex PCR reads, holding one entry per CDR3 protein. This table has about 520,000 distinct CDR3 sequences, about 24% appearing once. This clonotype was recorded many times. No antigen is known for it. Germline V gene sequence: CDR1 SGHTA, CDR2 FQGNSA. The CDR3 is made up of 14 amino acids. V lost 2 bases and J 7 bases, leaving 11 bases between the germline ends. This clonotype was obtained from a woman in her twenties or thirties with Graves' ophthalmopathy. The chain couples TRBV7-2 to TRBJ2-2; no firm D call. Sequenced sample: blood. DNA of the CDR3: TGTGCCAGCAGCTTAAGTTGGGAAGGCGGGGAGCTGTTTTTT. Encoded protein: CASSLSWEGGELFF.